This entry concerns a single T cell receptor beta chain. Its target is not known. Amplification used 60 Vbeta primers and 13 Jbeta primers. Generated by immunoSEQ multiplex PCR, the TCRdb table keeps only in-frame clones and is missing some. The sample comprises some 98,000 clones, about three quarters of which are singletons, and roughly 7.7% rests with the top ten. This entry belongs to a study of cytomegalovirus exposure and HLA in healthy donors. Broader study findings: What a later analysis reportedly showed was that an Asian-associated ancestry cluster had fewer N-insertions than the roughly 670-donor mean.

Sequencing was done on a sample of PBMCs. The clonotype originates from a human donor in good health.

DNA of the CDR3: TGTGCCAGCATTCTCCGCGGGGCGGGCGAGGATGGAAACACCATATATTTT. Amino acids: CASILRGAGEDGNTIYF. The gene calls are TRBV25-1 and TRBJ1-3; weak D call: TRBD1 (5 bases). This CDR3 is 17 amino acids long. Between the trimmed V and J ends, which lost 7 bases and 3 bases, there was a span of 22 bases. Germline V gives CDR1 MGHDK, CDR2 SYGVNS. The whole variable domain, filled in from reference TRBV25-1 and TRBJ1-3, reads EADIYQTPRYLVIGTGKKITLECSQTMGHDKMYWYQQDPGMELHLIHYSYGVNSTEKGDLSSESTVSRIRTEHFPLTLESARPSHTSQYLCASILRGAGEDGNTIYFGEGSWLTVV.